The next 12 T cell receptor beta chains were all read from a single sample in a study of blood T cell repertoires in COVID-19. The data were produced by immunoSEQ multiplex PCR, yet TCRdb's version contains in-frame clones alone and is incomplete. The sample comprises hundreds of thousands of clones, 80% to 85% of which are singletons, and around 18% rests with the top ten. Sequencing was carried out using peripheral blood. These receptors all come from a woman aged 80 or over with active or convalescent COVID-19.

This rearrangement joins TRBV28 to TRBJ2-7; no reliable D call. This CDR3 is built from 14 residues. Trimming left V 6 bases short and J 0 bases short, with 12 bases between. Per the germline V gene, CDR1 is MDHEN and CDR2 is SYDVKM. CDR3 coding DNA: TGTGCCAGCAGCAGTTTGGCCTTCTCCTACGAGCAGTACTTC. It is translated as CASSSLAFSYEQYF.

The rearrangement links TRBV7-2 to TRBJ2-3; perhaps TRBD1 as D (5 bases). V dropped 5 bases and J dropped 1 base, with 13 bases sitting between them. Per germline, CDR1 SGHTA and CDR2 FQGNSA. The CDR3 consists of 15 residues. CDR3 region: CASSPDSLGTDTQYF. As DNA, the CDR3 is TGTGCCAGCAGCCCCGACAGCCTTGGCACAGATACGCAGTATTTT.

This clone occurred a few times. The rearrangement links TRBV7-2 to TRBJ1-1; D not resolved. The CDR3 spans 13 residues. CDR1 is SGHTA, CDR2 FQGNSA, per germline. V lost 1 base to trimming and J lost 7 bases, with 10 bases between them. The CDR3 DNA sequence: TGTGCCAGCAGCTTAGAGGCAGAGGTTGAAGCTTTCTTT. Translation gives CASSLEAEVEAFF.

This chain joins TRBV5-5 and TRBJ1-1, with D perhaps matching TRBD1 (5 bases). Germline assignment: CDR1 SGHKS and CDR2 YYEKEE (reference sequence). The CDR3 is 17 amino acids. V was shortened by 4 bases and J by 4 bases, with 23 bases between the two germline ends. The CDR3 reads CASSRRRGGEQGTEAFF. In DNA form, the CDR3 reads TGTGCCAGCAGCCGACGCCGTGGAGGGGAACAAGGCACTGAAGCTTTCTTT.

The V gene is TRBV23-1, the J gene TRBJ2-2; D gene uncertain. TRBV23-1 is an open reading frame, and its role is uncertain. This CDR3 region has 19 residues. Trimming left V 0 bases short and J 3 bases short, with 20 bases between. The CDR3 region is CASSQSIDSSPDDTGELFF. The CDR3 DNA follows: TGCGCCAGCAGTCAATCCATCGACTCCTCCCCTGATGACACCGGGGAGCTGTTTTTT.

The rearrangement joins TRBV6-2 or TRBV6-3 to TRBJ2-7; 8 bases are a match to TRBD2. Germline CDR1 MNHEY, CDR2 SVGEGT. CDR3 length: 14 amino acids. Trimming took 0 bases from V and 6 from J; bases not matched to a gene: 4. DNA of the CDR3: TGTGCCAGCAGTTACTCGGGACTAGGGCTCGAGCAGTACTTC. Translated: CASSYSGLGLEQYF.

The V call is TRBV18, the J call TRBJ2-7, with 7 positions matching TRBD1. The length of the CDR3 is 14 residues. Trimming took 4 bases from V and 0 from J; bases not matched to a gene: 3. The germline V gene has CDR1 KGHSH and CDR2 LQKENI. The CDR3 reads CASSLGTVSYEQYF. CDR3 nucleotide sequence: TGTGCCAGCTCACTGGGGACAGTCTCCTACGAGCAGTACTTC.

The genes are TRBV15 and TRBJ1-1; D is perhaps TRBD1 (5 bases). V lost 4 bases and J lost 1, with 13 bases in between. Germline CDR1 reads LNHNV; CDR2 reads YYDKDF (reference sequence). The CDR3 runs 15 residues. The CDR3 DNA is TGTGCCACCAGCACTGGATGGGGCGGGAACACTGAAGCTTTCTTT. Protein product: CATSTGWGGNTEAFF.

The chain has TRBV27 and TRBJ2-7; TRBD1 might be the D (5 bases). The length of the CDR3 is 15 residues. Per the germline V gene, CDR1 is MNHEY and CDR2 is SMNVEV (reference sequence). The ends were cut back, 5 bases at V and 1 base at J, with 15 bases in the middle. The CDR3 loop reads CASSRRTRASYEQYF. CDR3 DNA: TGTGCCAGCAGTCGGCGGACCAGGGCTTCCTACGAGCAGTACTTC.

The rearrangement uses TRBV7-2 and TRBJ2-6, with TRBD1 identical over 7 bases. In germline, CDR1 is SGHTA, CDR2 FQGNSA. With V trimmed by 1 base and J by 0 bases, 6 bases remained unmatched. This CDR3 is 18 amino acids long. CDR3 protein: CASSLGGRGSSGANVLTF. CDR3 nucleotides: TGTGCCAGCAGCTTAGGCGGCAGGGGGAGCTCTGGGGCCAACGTCCTGACTTTC.

V usage is TRBV7-9 and J usage is TRBJ2-7; D possibly corresponds to TRBD1 (6 bases). V lost 5 bases and J 1 base, leaving 12 bases between the germline ends. The V gene's germline CDR1 is SEHNR and CDR2 FQNEAQ (reference sequence). CDR3 length: 14 amino acids. CDR3 sequence reads: CASSPATGSYEQYF. The CDR3 DNA reads as TGTGCCAGCAGCCCGGCGACAGGTTCCTACGAGCAGTACTTC.

This chain's CDR3 is CASSQMTGGRLYAFF. In nucleotides, the CDR3 is TGTGCCAGCAGCCAGATGACAGGGGGCAGGTTGTATGCTTTCTTT. The V gene is TRBV3-1 (or the pseudogene TRBV3-2), the J gene TRBJ1-1, with 10 bases fitting TRBD1. Germline CDR1 is LGHDT and CDR2 is YNNKEL (reference sequence). This CDR3 is 15 amino acids long. V lost 3 bases and J lost 11; bases outside the gene matches: 12.